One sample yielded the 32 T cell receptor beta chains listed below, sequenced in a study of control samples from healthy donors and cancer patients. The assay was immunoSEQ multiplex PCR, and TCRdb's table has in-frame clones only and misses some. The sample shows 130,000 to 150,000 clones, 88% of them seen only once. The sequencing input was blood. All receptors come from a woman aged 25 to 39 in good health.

The CDR3 DNA reads TGCGCCAGCAGCTCGGCCCCGGGTGAAAAACTGTTTTTT. Translated: CASSSAPGEKLFF. The rearrangement links TRBV5-1 to TRBJ1-4; no clear D gene. The CDR3 contains 13 residues. Per the germline V gene, CDR1 is SGHRS and CDR2 is YFSETQ. V lost 3 bases to trimming and J lost 7 bases, with 10 bases between them.

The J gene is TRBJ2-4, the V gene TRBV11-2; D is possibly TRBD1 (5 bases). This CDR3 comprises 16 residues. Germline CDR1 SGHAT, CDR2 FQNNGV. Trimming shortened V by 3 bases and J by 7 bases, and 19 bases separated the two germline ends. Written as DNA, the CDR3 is TGTGCCAGCAGCTTCCTTGTTACAGGAGCAGGGAACATTCAGTACTTC. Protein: CASSFLVTGAGNIQYF.

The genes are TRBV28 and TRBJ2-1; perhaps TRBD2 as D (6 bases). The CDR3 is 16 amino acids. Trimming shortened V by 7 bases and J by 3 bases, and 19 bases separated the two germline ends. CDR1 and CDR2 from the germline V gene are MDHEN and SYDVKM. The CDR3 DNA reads TGTGCCAGCACCTGGGATCTTAGCGGAAGCTACAATGAGCAGTTCTTC. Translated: CASTWDLSGSYNEQFF. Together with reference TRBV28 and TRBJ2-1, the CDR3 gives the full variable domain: DVKVTQSSRYLVKRTGEKVFLECVQDMDHENMFWYRQDPGLGLRLIYFSYDVKMKEKGDIPEGYSVSREKKERFSLILESASTNQTSMYLCASTWDLSGSYNEQFFGPGTRLTVL.

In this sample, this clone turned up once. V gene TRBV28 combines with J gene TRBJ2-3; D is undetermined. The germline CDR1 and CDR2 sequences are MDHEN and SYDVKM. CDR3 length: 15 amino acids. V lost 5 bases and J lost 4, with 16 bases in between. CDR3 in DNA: TGTGCCAGCAGTGAATATACCCCACAACCAGATACGCAGTATTTT. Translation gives CASSEYTPQPDTQYF.

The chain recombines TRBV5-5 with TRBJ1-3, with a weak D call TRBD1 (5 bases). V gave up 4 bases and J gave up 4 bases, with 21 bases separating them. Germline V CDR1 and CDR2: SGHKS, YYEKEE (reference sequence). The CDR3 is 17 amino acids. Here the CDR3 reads CASSGRHGLTVGNTIYF. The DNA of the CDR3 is TGTGCCAGCAGCGGGCGACACGGGCTGACAGTGGGAAACACCATATATTTT.

The CDR3 bases are TGCAGCGTGGAGGGACAGGGCTACGAGCAGTACTTC. It yields the protein CSVEGQGYEQYF. The chain has TRBV29-1 and TRBJ2-7, with 9 bases that match TRBD1. V dropped 6 bases and J dropped 3; count of bases not matched to a gene: 3. This CDR3 region has 12 residues. Germline lookup yields CDR1 SQVTM and CDR2 ANQGSEA.

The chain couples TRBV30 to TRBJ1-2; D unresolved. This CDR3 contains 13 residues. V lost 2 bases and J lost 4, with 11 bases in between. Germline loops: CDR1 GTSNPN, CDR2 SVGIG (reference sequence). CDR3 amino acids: CAWSPSKGYGYTF. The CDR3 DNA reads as TGTGCCTGGAGTCCGTCGAAGGGCTATGGCTACACCTTC.

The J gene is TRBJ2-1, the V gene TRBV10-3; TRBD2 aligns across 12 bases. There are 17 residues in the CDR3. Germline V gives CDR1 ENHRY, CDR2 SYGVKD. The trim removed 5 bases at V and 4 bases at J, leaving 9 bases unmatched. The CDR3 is CAISQTSGRSAYNEQFF. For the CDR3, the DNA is TGTGCCATCAGTCAGACTAGCGGGAGATCCGCTTACAATGAGCAGTTCTTC.

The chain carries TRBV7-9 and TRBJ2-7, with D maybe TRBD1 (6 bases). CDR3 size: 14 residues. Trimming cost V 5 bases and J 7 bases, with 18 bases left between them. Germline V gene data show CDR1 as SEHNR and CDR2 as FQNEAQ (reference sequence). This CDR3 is CASSRGTTLGEQYF. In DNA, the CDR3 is TGTGCCAGCAGCCGTGGGACAACCCTTGGGGAGCAGTACTTC.

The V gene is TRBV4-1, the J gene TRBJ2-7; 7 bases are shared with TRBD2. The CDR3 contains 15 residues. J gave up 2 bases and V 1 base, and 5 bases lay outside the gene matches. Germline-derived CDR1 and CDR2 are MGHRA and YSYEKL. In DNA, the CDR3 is TGCGCCAGCAGCCAAGGAGCGGGGTCGCCCTACGAGCAGTACTTC. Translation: CASSQGAGSPYEQYF.

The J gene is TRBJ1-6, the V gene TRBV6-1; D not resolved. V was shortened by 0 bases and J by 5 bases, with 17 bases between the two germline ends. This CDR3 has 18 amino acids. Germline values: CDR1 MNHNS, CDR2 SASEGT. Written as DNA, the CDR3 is TGTGCCAGCAGTGAAGCGCTATTTCGAGGCACGGATAATTCACCCCTCCACTTT. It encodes CASSEALFRGTDNSPLHF.

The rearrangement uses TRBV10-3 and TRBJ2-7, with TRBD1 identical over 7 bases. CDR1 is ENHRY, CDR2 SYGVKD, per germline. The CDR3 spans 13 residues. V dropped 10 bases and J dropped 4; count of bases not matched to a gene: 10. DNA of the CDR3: TGTGCCACTTCAGAGGGACAGCAGTACGAGCAGTACTTC. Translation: CATSEGQQYEQYF.

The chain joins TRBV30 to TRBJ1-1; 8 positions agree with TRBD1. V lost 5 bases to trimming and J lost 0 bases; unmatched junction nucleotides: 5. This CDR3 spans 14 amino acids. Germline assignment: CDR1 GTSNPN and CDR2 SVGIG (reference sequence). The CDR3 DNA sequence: TGTGCCTGGGACAAGGGACAGGTGAACACTGAAGCTTTCTTT. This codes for CAWDKGQVNTEAFF.

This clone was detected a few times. CDR3 nucleotides: TGTGCCAGCAGTAGGCAGGGATCCAACTATGGCTACACCTTC. This codes for CASSRQGSNYGYTF. The J gene is TRBJ1-2, the V gene TRBV2; a weak D match, TRBD1 (5 bases). The CDR3 has 14 residues. V gave up 5 bases and J gave up 2 bases, with 12 bases separating them. Looked up from germline, CDR1 is SNHLY and CDR2 is FYNNEI.

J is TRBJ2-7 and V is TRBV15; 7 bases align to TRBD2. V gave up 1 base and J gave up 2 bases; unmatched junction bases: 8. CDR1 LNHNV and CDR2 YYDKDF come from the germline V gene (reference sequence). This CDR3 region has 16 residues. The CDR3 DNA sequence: TGTGCCACCAGCAGAGTGTCGGCGGGAGAGCCCTACGAGCAGTACTTC. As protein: CATSRVSAGEPYEQYF.

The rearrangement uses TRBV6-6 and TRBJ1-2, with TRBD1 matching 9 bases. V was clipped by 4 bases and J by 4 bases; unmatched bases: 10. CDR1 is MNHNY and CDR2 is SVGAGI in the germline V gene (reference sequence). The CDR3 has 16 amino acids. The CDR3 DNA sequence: TGTGCCAGCAGTTCCCTCCCGGGACAGGGTCGCTATGGCTACACCTTC. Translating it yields CASSSLPGQGRYGYTF.

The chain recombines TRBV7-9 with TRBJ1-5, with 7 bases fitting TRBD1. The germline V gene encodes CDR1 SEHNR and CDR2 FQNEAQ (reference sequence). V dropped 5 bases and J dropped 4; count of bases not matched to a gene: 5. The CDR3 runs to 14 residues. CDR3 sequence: CASSAGTENQPQHF. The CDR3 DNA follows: TGTGCCAGCAGCGCCGGGACAGAGAATCAGCCCCAGCATTTT. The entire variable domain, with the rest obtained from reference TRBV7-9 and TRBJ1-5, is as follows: DTGVSQNPRHKITKRGQNVTFRCDPISEHNRLYWYRQTLGQGPEFLTYFQNEAQLEKSRLLSDRFSAERPKGSFSTLEIQRTEQGDSAMYLCASSAGTENQPQHFGDGTRLSIL.

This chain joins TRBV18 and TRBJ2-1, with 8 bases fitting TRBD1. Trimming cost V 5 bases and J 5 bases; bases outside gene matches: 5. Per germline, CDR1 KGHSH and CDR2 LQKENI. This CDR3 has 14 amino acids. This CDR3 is CASSGTGTNNEQFF. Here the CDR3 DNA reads TGTGCCAGCTCAGGGACAGGAACAAACAATGAGCAGTTCTTC.

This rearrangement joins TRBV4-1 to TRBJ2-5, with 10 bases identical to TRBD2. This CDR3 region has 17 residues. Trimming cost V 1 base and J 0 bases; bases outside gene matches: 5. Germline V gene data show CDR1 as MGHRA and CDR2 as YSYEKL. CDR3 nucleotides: TGCGCCAGCAGCCAAGGCTCAGCGGGAGGGTACCAAGAGACCCAGTACTTC. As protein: CASSQGSAGGYQETQYF.

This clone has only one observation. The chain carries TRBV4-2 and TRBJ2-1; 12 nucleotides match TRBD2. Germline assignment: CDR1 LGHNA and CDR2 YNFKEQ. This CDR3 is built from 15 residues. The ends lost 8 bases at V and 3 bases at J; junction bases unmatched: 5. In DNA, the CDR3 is TGTGCCAGCGGCGGACTAGCGGGACGCTACAATGAGCAGTTCTTC. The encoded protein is CASGGLAGRYNEQFF.

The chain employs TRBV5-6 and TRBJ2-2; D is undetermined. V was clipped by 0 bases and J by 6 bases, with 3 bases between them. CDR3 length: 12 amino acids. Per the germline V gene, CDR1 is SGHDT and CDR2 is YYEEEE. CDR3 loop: CASSLVSGELFF. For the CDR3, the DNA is TGTGCCAGCAGCTTGGTATCCGGGGAGCTGTTTTTT.

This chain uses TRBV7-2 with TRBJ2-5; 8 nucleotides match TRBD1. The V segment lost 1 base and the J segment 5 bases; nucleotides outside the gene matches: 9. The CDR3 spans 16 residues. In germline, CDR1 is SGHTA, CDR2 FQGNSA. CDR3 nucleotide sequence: TGTGCCAGCAGCTTAGGTGGTACAGGGGGATGGGAGACCCAGTACTTC. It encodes CASSLGGTGGWETQYF.

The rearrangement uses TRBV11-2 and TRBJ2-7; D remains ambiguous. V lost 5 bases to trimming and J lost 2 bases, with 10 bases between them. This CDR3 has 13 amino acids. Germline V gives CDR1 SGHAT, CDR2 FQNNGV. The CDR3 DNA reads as TGTGCCAGCAGCCCCAGAGAAACCTACGAGCAGTACTTC. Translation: CASSPRETYEQYF.

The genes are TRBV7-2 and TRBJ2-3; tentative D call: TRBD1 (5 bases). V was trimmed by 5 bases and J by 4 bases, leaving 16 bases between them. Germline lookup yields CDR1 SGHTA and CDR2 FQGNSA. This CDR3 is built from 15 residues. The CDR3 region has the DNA TGTGCCAGCAGCCGCAACGCCTGGGGCCCAGATACGCAGTATTTT. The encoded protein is CASSRNAWGPDTQYF.

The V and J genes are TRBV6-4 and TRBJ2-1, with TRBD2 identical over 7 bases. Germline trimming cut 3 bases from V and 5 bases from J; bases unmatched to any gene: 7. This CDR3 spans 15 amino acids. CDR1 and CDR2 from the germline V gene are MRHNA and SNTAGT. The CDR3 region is CASSESGGTNNEQFF. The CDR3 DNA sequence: TGTGCCAGCAGTGAGTCGGGAGGTACCAACAATGAGCAGTTCTTC.

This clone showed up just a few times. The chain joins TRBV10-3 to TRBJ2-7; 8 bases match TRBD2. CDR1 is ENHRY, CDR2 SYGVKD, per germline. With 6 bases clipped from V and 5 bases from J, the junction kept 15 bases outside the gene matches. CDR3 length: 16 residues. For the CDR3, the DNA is TGTGCCATCAGCAGAACCTGGAGCGGGAGTAACGACGAGCAGTACTTC. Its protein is CAISRTWSGSNDEQYF.

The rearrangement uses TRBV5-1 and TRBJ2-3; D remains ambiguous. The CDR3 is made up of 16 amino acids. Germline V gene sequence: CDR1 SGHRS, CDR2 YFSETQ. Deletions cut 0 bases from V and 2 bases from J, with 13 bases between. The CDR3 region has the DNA TGCGCCAGCAGCTTGGAGGGTAGAAAAGACACAGATACGCAGTATTTT. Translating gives CASSLEGRKDTDTQYF.

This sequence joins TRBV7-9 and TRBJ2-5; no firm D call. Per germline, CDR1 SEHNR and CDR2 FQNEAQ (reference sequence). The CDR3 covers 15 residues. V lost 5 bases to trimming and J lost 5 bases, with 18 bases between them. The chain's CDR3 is CASSPILRVDETQYF. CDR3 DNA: TGTGCCAGCAGCCCTATTTTAAGGGTCGACGAGACCCAGTACTTC.

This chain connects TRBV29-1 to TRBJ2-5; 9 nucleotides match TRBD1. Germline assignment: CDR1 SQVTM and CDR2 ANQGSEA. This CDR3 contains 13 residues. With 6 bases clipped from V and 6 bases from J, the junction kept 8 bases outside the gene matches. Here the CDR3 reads CSVGQGSGQTQYF. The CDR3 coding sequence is TGCAGCGTGGGACAGGGATCTGGGCAGACCCAGTACTTC.

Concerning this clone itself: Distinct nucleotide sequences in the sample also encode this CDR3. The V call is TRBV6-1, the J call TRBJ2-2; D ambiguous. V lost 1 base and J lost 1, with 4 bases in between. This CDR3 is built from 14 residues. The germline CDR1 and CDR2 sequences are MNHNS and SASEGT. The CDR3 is CASSEGRNTGELFF. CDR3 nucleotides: TGTGCCAGCAGTGAAGGGAGGAACACCGGGGAGCTGTTTTTT.

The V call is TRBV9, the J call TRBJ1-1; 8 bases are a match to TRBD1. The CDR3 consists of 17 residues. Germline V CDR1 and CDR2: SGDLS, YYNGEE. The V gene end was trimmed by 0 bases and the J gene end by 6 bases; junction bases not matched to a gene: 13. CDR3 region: CASSVELGRGPGSEAFF. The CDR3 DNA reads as TGTGCCAGCAGCGTAGAGTTGGGCAGGGGGCCGGGGTCTGAAGCTTTCTTT.

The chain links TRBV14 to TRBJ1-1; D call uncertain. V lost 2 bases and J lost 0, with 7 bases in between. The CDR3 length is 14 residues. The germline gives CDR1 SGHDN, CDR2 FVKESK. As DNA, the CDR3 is TGTGCCAGCAGCCAAACACGGATGAACACTGAAGCTTTCTTT. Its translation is CASSQTRMNTEAFF. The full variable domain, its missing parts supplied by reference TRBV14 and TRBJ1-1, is EAGVTQFPSHSVIEKGQTVTLRCDPISGHDNLYWYRRVMGKEIKFLLHFVKESKQDESGMPNNRFLAERTGGTYSTLKVQPAELEDSGVYFCASSQTRMNTEAFFGQGTRLTVV.